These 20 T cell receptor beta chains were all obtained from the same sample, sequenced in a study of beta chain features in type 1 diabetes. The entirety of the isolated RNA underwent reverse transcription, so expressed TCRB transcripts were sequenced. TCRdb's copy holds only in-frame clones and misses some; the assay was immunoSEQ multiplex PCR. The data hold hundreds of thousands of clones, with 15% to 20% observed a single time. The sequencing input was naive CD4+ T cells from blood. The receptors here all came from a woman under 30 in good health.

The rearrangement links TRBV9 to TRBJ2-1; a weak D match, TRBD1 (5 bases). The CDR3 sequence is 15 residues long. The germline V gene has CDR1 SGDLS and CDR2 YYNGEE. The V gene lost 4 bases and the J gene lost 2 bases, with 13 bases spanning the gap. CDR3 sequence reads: CASSSTTTAYNEQFF. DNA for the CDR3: TGTGCCAGCAGCTCGACCACGACAGCCTACAATGAGCAGTTCTTC.

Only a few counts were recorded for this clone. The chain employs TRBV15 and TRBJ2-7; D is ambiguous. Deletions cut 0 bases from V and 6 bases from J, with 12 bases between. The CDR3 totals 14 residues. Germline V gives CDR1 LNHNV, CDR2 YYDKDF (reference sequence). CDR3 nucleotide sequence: TGTGCCACCAGCAGAGATCGAGGTACGGGCGAGCAGTACTTC. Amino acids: CATSRDRGTGEQYF.

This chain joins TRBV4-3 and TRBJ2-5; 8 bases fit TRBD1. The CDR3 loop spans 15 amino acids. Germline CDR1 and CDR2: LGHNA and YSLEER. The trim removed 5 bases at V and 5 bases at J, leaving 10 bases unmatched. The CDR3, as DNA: TGCGCCAGCAGCTGGCTGACAGGGGAAGGCGAGACCCAGTACTTC. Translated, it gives CASSWLTGEGETQYF.

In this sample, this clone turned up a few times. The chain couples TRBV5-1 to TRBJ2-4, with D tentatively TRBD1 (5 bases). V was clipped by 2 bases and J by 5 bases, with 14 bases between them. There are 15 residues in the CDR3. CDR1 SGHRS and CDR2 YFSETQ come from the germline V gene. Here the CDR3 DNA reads TGCGCCAGCAGCTTAACGGCAGGGCATGAAAACATTCAGTACTTC. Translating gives CASSLTAGHENIQYF.

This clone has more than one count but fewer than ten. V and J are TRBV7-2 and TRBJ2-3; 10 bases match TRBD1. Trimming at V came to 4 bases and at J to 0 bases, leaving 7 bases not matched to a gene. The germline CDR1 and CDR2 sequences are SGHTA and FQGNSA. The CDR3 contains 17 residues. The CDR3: CASSWSGQGSSTDTQYF. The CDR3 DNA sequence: TGTGCCAGCAGCTGGTCGGGACAGGGGTCTAGCACAGATACGCAGTATTTT.

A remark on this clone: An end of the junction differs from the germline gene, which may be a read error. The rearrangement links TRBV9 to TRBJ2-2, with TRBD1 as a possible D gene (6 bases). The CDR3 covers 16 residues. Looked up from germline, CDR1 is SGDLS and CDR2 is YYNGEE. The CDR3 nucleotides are TGTGCCAGCAGCCCCGGGGCAGGGGCTGGGGCCGGGGACCTGTTTTTT. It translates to CASSPGAGAGAGDLFF.

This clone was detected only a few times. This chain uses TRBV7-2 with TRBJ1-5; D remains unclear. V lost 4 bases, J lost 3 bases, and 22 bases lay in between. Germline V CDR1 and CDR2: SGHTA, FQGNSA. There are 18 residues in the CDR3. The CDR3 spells CASSSFTSTPTTNQPQHF. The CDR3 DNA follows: TGTGCCAGCAGCTCTTTCACCTCGACTCCTACTACCAATCAGCCCCAGCATTTT.

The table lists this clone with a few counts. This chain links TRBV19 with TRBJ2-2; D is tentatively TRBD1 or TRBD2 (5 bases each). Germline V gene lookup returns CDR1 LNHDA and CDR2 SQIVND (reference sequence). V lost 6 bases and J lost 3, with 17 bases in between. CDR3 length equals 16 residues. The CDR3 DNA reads TGTGCCAGTAGCCACTCCGGGACCCAAGACACCGGGGAGCTGTTTTTT. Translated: CASSHSGTQDTGELFF.

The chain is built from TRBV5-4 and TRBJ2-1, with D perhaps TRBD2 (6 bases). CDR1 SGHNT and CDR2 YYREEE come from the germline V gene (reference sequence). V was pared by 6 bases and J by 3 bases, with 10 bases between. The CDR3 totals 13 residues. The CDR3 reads CASKAGSYNEQFF. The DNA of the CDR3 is TGTGCCAGCAAGGCGGGAAGCTACAATGAGCAGTTCTTC.

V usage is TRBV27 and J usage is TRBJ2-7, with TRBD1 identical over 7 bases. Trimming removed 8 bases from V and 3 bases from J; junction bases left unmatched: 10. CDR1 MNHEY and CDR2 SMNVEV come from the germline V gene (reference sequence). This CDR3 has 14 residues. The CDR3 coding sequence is TGTGCCAGCGGGATACCGGGACAGTACTACGAGCAGTACTTC. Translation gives CASGIPGQYYEQYF.

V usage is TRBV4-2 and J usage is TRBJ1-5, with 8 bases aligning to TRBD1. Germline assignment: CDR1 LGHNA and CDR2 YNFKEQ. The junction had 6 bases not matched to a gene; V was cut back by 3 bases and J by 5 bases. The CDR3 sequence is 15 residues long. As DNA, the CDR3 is TGTGCCAGCAGCCAGGCGAACAGGGGGGATCAGCCCCAGCATTTT. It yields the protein CASSQANRGDQPQHF.

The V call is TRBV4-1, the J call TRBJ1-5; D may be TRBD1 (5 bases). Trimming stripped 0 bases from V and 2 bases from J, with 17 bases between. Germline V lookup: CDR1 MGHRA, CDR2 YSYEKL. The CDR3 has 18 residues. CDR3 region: CASSQDPGETGRNQPQHF. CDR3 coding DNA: TGCGCCAGCAGCCAAGATCCCGGGGAAACAGGACGCAATCAGCCCCAGCATTTT.

CDR3: CASSLSNLETQYF. The DNA for the CDR3 is TGTGCCAGCAGCTTGTCTAACCTAGAGACCCAGTACTTC. V gene TRBV5-4 combines with J gene TRBJ2-5; D uncertain. This CDR3 has 13 residues. V gave up 1 base and J gave up 4 bases, with 8 bases separating them. Per the germline V gene, CDR1 is SGHNT and CDR2 is YYREEE (reference sequence).

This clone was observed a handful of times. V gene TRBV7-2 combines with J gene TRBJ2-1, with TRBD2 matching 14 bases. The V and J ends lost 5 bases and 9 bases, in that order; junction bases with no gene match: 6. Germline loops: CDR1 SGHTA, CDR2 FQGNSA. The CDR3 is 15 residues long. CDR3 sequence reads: CASSRGLAGGFEQFF. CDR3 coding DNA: TGTGCCAGCAGCCGAGGACTAGCGGGAGGCTTTGAGCAGTTCTTC. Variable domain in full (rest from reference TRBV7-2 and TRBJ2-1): GAGVSQSPSNKVTEKGKDVELRCDPISGHTALYWYRQSLGQGLEFLIYFQGNSAPDKSGLPSDRFSAERTGGSVSTLTIQRTQQEDSAVYLCASSRGLAGGFEQFFGPGTRLTVL.

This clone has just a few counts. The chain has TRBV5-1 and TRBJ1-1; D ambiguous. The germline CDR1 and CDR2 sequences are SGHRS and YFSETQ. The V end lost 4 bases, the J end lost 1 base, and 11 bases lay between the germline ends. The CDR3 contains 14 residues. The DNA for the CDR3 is TGCGCCAGCAGCGGCCAGGCGACGAACACTGAAGCTTTCTTT. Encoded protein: CASSGQATNTEAFF.

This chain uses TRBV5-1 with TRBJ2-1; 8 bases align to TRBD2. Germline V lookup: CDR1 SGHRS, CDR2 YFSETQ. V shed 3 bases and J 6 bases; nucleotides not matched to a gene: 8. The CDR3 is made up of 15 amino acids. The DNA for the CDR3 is TGCGCCAGCAGCTCTCTGGGACTAGGACTCAATGAGCAGTTCTTC. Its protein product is CASSSLGLGLNEQFF. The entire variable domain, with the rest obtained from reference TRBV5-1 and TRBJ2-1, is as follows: KAGVTQTPRYLIKTRGQQVTLSCSPISGHRSVSWYQQTPGQGLQFLFEYFSETQRNKGNFPGRFSGRQFSNSRSEMNVSTLELGDSALYLCASSSLGLGLNEQFFGPGTRLTVL.

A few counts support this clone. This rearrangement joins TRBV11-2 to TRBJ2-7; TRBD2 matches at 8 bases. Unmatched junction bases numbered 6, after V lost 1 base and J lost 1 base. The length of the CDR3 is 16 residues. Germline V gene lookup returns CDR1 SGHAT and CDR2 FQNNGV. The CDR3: CASSLGPQRGSYEQYF. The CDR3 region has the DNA TGTGCCAGCAGCTTAGGGCCCCAGCGGGGGTCCTACGAGCAGTACTTC. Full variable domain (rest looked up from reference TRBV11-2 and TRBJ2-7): EAGVAQSPRYKIIEKRQSVAFWCNPISGHATLYWYQQILGQGPKLLIQFQNNGVVDDSQLPKDRFSAERLKGVDSTLKIQPAKLEDSAVYLCASSLGPQRGSYEQYFGPGTRLTVT.

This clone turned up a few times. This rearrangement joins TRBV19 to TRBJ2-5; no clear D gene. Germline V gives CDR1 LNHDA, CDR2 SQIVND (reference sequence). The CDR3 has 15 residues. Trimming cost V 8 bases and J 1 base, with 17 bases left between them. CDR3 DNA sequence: TGTGCCAGTGGAAGAGGCGCCGACACCCAAGAGACCCAGTACTTC. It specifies CASGRGADTQETQYF.

The CDR3 sequence: CASSPVTGPQETQYF. DNA of the CDR3: TGTGCCAGCAGCCCCGTGACGGGCCCCCAAGAGACCCAGTACTTC. V gene TRBV14 combines with J gene TRBJ2-5; D is unclear. Germline V CDR1 and CDR2: SGHDN, FVKESK. This CDR3 region has 15 residues. Trimming took 4 bases from V and 1 from J, leaving 13 bases between them.

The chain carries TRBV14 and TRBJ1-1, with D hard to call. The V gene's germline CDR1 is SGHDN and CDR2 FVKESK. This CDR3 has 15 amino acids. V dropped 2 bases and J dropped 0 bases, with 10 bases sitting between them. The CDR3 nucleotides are TGTGCCAGCAGCCAATATATGGGCATGAACACTGAAGCTTTCTTT. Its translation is CASSQYMGMNTEAFF.